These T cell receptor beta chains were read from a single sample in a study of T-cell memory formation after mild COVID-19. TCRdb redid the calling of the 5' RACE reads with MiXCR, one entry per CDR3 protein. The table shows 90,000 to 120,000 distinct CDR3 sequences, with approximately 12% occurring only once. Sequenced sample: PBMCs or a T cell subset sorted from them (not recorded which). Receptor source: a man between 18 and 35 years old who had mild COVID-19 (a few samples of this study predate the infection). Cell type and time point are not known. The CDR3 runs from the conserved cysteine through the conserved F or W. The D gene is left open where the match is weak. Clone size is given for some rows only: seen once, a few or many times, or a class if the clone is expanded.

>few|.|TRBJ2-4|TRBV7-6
CASSLGGLQYF
TGTGCCAGCAGCTTAGGGGGCCTTCAGTACTTC
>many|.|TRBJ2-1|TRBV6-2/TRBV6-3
CASRTPRGGNEQFF
TGTGCCAGCAGAACCCCTAGGGGGGGCAATGAGCAGTTCTTC
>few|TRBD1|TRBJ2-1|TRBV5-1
CASSAGQGGYPYNEQFF
TGCGCCAGCAGCGCGGGACAGGGAGGGTACCCCTACAATGAGCAGTTCTTC
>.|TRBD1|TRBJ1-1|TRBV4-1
CASRYSGTGDGEAFF
TGCGCCAGCAGATATTCCGGGACAGGCGATGGGGAAGCTTTCTTT
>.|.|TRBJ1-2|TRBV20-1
CSARGAANYGYTF
TGCAGTGCACGAGGGGCAGCTAACTATGGCTACACCTTC
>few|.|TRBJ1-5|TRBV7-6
CASSLTENSNQPQHF
TGTGCCAGCAGCCTTACCGAAAATAGCAATCAGCCCCAGCATTTT
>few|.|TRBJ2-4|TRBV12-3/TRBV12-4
CASSLRQRKNIQYF
TGTGCCAGCAGTTTACGGCAGAGGAAAAACATTCAGTACTTC
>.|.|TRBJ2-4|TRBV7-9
CASSLSGKNIQYF
TGTGCCAGCAGCCTTAGCGGTAAAAACATTCAGTACTTC
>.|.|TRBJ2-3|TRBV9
CASSAMEVDLTDTQYF
TGTGCCAGCAGCGCCATGGAGGTCGACCTCACAGATACGCAGTATTTT
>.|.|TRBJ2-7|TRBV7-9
CASSFRGPYEQYF
TGTGCCAGCAGCTTTAGGGGCCCCTACGAGCAGTACTTC
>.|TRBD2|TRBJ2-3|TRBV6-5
CASSYFGTSGGAKSDTQYF
TGTGCCAGCAGTTACTTTGGGACTAGCGGGGGGGCCAAGTCAGATACGCAGTATTTT
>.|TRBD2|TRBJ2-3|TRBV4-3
CASSPLTGGHAEADTQYF
TGCGCCAGCAGCCCCCTAACGGGGGGTCACGCCGAAGCAGATACGCAGTATTTT
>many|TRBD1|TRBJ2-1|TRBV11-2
CASSLDRGRGNEQFF
TGTGCCAGCAGCTTAGACAGGGGGCGCGGGAATGAGCAGTTCTTC
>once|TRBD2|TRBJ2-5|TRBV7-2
CASSLAGLALQETQYF
TGTGCCAGCAGCTTAGCGGGACTAGCGCTCCAAGAGACCCAGTACTTC
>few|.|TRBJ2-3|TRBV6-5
CASSYMWGEGTDTQYF
TGTGCCAGCAGTTATATGTGGGGGGAAGGCACAGATACGCAGTATTTT
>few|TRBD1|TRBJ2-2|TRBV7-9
CASSLVGGTNTGELFF
TGTGCCAGCAGCTTAGTAGGGGGCACTAACACCGGGGAGCTGTTTTTT
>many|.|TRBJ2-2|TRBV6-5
CASRSIGGRNTGELFF
TGTGCCAGCAGAAGTATCGGGGGGCGGAACACCGGGGAGCTGTTTTTT